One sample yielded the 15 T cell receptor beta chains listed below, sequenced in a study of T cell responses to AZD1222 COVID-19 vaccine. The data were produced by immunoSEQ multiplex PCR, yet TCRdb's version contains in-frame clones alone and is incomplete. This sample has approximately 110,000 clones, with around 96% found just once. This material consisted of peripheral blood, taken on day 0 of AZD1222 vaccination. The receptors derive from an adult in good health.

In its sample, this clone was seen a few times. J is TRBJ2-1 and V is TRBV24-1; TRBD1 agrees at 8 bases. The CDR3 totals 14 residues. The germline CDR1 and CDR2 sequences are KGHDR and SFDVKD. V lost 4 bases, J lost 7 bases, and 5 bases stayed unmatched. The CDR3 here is CATSDLDRENEQFF. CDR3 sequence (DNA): TGTGCCACCAGTGACTTGGACAGGGAAAATGAGCAGTTCTTC.

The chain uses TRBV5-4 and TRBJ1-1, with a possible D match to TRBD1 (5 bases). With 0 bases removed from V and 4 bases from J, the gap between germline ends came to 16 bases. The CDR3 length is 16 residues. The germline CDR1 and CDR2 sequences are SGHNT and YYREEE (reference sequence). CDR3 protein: CASSLGGTSRGTEAFF. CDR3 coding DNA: TGTGCCAGCAGCTTGGGAGGGACCTCGAGGGGCACTGAAGCTTTCTTT.

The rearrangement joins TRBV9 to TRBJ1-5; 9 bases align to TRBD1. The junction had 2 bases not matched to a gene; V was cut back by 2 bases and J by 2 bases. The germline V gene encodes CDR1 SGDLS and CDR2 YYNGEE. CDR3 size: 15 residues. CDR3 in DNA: TGTGCCAGCAGCGTGGGGACAGGGCGCAATCAGCCCCAGCATTTT. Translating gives CASSVGTGRNQPQHF. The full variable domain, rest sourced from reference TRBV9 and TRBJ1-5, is DSGVTQTPKHLITATGQRVTLRCSPRSGDLSVYWYQQSLDQGLQFLIQYYNGEERAKGNILERFSAQQFPDLHSELNLSSLELGDSALYFCASSVGTGRNQPQHFGDGTRLSIL.

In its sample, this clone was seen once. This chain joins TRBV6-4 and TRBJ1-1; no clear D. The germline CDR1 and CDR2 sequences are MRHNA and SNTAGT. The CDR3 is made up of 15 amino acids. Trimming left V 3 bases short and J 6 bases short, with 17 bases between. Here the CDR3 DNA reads TGTGCCAGCAGTGAAACTGGGTCCATAAGCTCTGAAGCTTTCTTT. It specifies CASSETGSISSEAFF.

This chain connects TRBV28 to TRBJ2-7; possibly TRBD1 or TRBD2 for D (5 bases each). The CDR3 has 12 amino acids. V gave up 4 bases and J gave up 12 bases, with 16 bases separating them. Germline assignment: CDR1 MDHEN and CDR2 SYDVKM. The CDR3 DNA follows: TGTGCCAGCAGTTCGTCAACCTCGGGACGGTACTTC. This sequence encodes CASSSSTSGRYF.

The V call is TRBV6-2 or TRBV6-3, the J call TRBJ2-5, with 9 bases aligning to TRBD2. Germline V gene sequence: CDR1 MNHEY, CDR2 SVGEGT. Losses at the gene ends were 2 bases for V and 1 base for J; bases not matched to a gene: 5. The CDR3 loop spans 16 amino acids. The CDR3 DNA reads TGTGCCAGCAGTTACGTTAGCGGGGGAATCCAAGAGACCCAGTACTTC. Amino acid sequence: CASSYVSGGIQETQYF.

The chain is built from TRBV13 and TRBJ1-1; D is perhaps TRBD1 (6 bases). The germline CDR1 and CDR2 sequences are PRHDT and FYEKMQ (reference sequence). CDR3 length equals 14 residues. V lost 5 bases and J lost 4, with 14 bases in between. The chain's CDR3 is CASSPTGFATEAFF. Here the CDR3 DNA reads TGTGCCAGCAGCCCCACAGGGTTTGCCACTGAAGCTTTCTTT.

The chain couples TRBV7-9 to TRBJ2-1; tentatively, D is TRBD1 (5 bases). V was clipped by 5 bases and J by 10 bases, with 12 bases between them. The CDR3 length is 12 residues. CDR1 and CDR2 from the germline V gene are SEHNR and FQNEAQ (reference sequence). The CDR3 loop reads CASSDFRQEQFF. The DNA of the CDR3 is TGTGCCAGCAGCGATTTCCGACAGGAGCAGTTCTTC.

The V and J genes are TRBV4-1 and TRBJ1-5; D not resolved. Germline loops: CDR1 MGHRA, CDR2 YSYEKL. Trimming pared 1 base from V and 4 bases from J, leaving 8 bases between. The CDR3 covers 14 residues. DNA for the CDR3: TGCGCCAGCAGCCAAGCGTCCGTGAATCAGCCCCAGCATTTT. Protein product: CASSQASVNQPQHF.

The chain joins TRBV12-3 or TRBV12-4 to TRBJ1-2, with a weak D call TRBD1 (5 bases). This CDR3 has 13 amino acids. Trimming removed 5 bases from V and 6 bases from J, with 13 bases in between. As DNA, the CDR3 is TGTGCCAGCAGTCGGGACCAGTTCGATGGCTACACCTTC. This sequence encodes CASSRDQFDGYTF.

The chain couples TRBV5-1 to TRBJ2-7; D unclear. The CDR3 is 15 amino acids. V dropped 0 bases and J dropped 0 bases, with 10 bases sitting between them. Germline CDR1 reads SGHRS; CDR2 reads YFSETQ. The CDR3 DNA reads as TGCGCCAGCAGCTTGGAATTAGGTAGCTCCTACGAGCAGTACTTC. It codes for CASSLELGSSYEQYF.

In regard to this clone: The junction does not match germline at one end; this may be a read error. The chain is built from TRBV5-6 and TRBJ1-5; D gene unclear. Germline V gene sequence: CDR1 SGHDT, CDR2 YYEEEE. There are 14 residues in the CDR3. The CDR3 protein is CASSFQVSNQPLHF. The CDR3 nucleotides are TGTGCCAGCAGCTTTCAGGTGAGCAATCAGCCCCTGCATTTT.

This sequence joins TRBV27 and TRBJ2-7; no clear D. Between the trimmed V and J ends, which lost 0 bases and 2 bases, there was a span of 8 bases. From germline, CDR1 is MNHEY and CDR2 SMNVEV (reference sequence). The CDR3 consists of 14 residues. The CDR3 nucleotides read TGTGCCAGCAGTTTATCGCGGAGAACCTACGAGCAGTACTTC. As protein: CASSLSRRTYEQYF.

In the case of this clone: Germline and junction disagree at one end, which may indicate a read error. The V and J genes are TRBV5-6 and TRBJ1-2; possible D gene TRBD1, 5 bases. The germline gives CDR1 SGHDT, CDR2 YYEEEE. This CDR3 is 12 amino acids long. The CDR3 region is CASSPGTEDISF. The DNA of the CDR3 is TGTGCCAGCAGCCCCGGGACCGAGGATATCTCCTTC.

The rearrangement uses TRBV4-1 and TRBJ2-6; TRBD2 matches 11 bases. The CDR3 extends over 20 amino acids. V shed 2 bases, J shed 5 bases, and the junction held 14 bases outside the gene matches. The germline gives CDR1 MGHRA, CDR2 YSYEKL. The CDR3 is CASSQPRPTSGGLWANVLTF. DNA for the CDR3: TGCGCCAGCAGCCAACCTCGCCCCACTAGCGGGGGCTTATGGGCCAACGTCCTGACTTTC.